The sequence of this T cell receptor beta chain was determined in a study of blood T cell repertoires in COVID-19. Study as a whole: From the United States, Italy and Spain came samples of acute and convalescent COVID-19. T cells, B-cell-depleted T cells, or PBMCs provided the cDNA or gDNA that served as material.

As originally analysed: From reference gene primer amplification, estimates of nucleated cell counts were derived. The protocol was immunoSEQ multiplex PCR, while the TCRdb copy is restricted to in-frame clones and leaves out a portion. V, J and clone size reflect that table, while D and trimming were determined from the DNA. The data contain approximately 70,000 clones, more than 65% of them seen just once; the ten biggest clones take up approximately 5%. Germline V gene sequence: CDR1 SGHRS, CDR2 YFSETQ. Trimming stripped 0 bases from V and 10 bases from J, with 11 bases between. CDR3 size: 14 residues.

The gene calls are TRBV5-1 and TRBJ1-6, with D possibly TRBD1 on 5 matching bases. The sample taken for sequencing was peripheral blood. The clonotype comes from a woman of 80 years or more with active or convalescent COVID-19. The CDR3 protein is CASSLEGIFSPLHF. DNA of the CDR3: TGCGCCAGCAGCTTGGAGGGGATTTTCTCACCCCTCCACTTT. The entire variable domain, with the rest obtained from reference TRBV5-1 and TRBJ1-6, is as follows: KAGVTQTPRYLIKTRGQQVTLSCSPISGHRSVSWYQQTPGQGLQFLFEYFSETQRNKGNFPGRFSGRQFSNSRSEMNVSTLELGDSALYLCASSLEGIFSPLHFGNGTRLTVT.